This T cell receptor beta chain was found in a study of T cells in localized non-small cell lung cancer (dated by TCRdb to the early 2020s). About the study as a whole: The study examined T cell repertoires in roughly 240 patients with early-stage NSCLC and compared tumors with uninvolved tumor-adjacent lungs. Of the NSCLC patients, over 120 were male and about a hundred were female, and the mean age was about 69 years. The cohort consisted of around 250 treatment-naive NSCLC patients whose localized lung tumors had been resected. Here is what the overall study found, with its caveats: A median of approximately 62 of the top 100 tumor clones turned up in the paired uninvolved adjacent lung, and approximately 30 of those clones also ranked among the top 100 of that same adjacent lung. Because the study design was exploratory, TCR variables were selected using unadjusted p-values without false-discovery rate correction. Because multi-region tumor sequencing was not performed, intratumor heterogeneity could not be ruled out. Uninvolved tumor-adjacent lung showed the highest T cell clonality, higher than tumor, which suggests more focused antigenic responses in the uninvolved tumor-adjacent lung. Higher T cell density in blood was associated with longer overall survival, whereas higher clonality in adjacent lung was associated with shorter survival.

At diagnosis, peripheral blood, uninvolved tumor-adjacent lung and tumor were collected and were preserved as a mix of fresh-frozen and FFPE material. For TCR repertoire profiling, blood samples were analyzed as peripheral blood mononuclear cells. Comment on this clone: Its antigen is unknown. Base qualities are not recorded, but no much larger clone differs from it by a single base.

The junction carries 6 bases between V and J, which are trimmed by 5 bases and 0 bases respectively. CDR1 and CDR2 (LNHDA, SQIVND) derive from the germline V gene (reference sequence). From its cysteine to its phenylalanine, the CDR3 spans 13 amino acids. Just the 39-base CDR3 DNA is kept, in frame starting at base 1. The immunoSEQ Assay was used to sequence TCR beta CDR3 regions from DNA. On the study's bioinformatics: T cell density was computed as TCR beta template counts normalized to usable DNA estimated by amplifying housekeeping genes. Using the preseqR package, richness was estimated by extrapolating to 120,000 templates for tissue samples and 400,000 templates for PBMC samples. Clonality was calculated as one minus Pielou's evenness. Differential abundance testing on productive amino-acid clonotypes, with a minimum total count of 5 and an alpha of 0.1, was used to identify tissue-enriched TCRs. The Jaccard Index and the Morisita Overlap Index were used to measure repertoire overlap between compartments. GLIPH grouped TCR beta CDR3s together with public tetramer-defined viral CDR3s, and a viral motif had to include at least three viral sequences and show V-gene enrichment. TCRdb's version of the immuneACCESS table is confined to in-frame rearrangements and falls short of the full clone set. An unresolved V gene accounts for under half of the shortfall where checked; the remainder is of unknown origin. The V and J calls and clone size are taken from that table; D and trimming were inferred from the DNA. The sample data list under 15,000 clones, and around 84% of these were observed just once. 58% of the sample is in the top ten clones.

The source material was peripheral blood, sampled before any cancer treatment. This receptor was identified in a male donor older than 55 with stage III lung adenocarcinoma. The rearrangement combines TRBV19 with TRBJ2-3; the D gene assignment is ambiguous. The CDR3 reads as follows: CASSGQSTDTQYF. The bases read TGTGCCAGTAGTGGGCAAAGCACAGATACGCAGTATTTT. The entire variable domain, with the stretches around the CDR3 drawn from the reference TRBV19 and TRBJ2-3 proteins, is DGGITQSPKYLFRKEGQNVTLSCEQNLNHDAMYWYRQDPGQGLRLIYYSQIVNDFQKGDIAEGYSVSREKKESFPLTVTSAQKNPTAFYLCASSGQSTDTQYFGPGTRLTVL.